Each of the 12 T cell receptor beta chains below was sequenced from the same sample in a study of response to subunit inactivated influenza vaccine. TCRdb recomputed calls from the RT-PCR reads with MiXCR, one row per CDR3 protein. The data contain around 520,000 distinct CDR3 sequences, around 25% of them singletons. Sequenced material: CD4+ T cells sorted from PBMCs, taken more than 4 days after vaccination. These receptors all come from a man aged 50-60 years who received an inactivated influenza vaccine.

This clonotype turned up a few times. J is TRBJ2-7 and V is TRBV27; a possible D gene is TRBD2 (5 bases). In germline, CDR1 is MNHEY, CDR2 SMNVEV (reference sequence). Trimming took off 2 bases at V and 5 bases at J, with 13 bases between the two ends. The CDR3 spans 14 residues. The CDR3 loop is CASSLEVGSNEQYF. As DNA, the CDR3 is TGTGCCAGCAGTTTAGAGGTAGGGAGCAACGAGCAGTACTTC.

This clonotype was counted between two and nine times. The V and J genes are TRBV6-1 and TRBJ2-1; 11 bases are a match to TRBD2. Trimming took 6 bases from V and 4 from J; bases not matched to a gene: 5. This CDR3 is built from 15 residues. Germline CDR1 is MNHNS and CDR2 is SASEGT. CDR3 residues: CASRSTSGAYNEQFF. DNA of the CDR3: TGTGCCAGCAGATCGACTAGCGGGGCATACAATGAGCAGTTCTTC.

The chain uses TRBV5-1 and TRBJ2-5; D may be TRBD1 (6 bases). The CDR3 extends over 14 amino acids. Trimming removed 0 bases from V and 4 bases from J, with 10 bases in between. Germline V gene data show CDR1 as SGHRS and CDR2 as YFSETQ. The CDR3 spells CASSLATGGETQYF. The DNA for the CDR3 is TGCGCCAGCAGCTTGGCGACAGGAGGAGAGACCCAGTACTTC.

CDR3: CASRGGHSGSYEQYF. Here the CDR3 DNA reads TGTGCCAGCAGGGGAGGACACTCCGGCTCCTACGAGCAGTACTTC. This rearrangement joins TRBV6-2 or TRBV6-3 to TRBJ2-7; TRBD2 is a possible D gene (6 bases). This CDR3 spans 15 amino acids. V was cut by 6 bases and J by 0 bases, with 15 bases left in between. The V gene's germline CDR1 is MNHEY and CDR2 SVGEGT.

The chain's CDR3 is CASSLAVVPSGSGRDTQYF. The CDR3 coding sequence is TGTGCCAGCAGTTTAGCGGTAGTGCCTAGCGGGAGTGGTCGAGATACGCAGTATTTT. The V and J genes are TRBV6-2 or TRBV6-3 and TRBJ2-3; TRBD2 matches at 10 bases. V trimming: 4 bases; J trimming: 5 bases; junction bases outside the gene matches: 18. CDR1 and CDR2 from the germline V gene are MNHEY and SVGEGT. CDR3 size: 19 residues.

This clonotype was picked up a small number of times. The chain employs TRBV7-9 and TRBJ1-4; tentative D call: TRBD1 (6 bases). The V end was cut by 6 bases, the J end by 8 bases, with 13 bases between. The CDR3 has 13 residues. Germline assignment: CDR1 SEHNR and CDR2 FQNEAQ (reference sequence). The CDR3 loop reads CASRRGAGEKLFF. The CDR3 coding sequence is TGTGCCAGCAGGAGGGGGGCTGGGGAAAAACTGTTTTTT.

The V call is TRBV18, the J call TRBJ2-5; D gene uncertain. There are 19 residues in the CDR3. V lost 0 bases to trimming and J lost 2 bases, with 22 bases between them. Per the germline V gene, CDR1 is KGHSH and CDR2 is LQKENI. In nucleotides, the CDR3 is TGTGCCAGCTCACCACCTAACAAACCAACAGCGCTGGGACAAGAGACCCAGTACTTC. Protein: CASSPPNKPTALGQETQYF.

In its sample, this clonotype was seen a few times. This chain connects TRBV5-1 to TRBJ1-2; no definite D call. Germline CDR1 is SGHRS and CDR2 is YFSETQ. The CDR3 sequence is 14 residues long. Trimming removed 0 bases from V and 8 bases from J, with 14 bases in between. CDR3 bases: TGCGCCAGCAGCTTGGGGCCGGACCTGCTAGGCTACACCTTC. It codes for CASSLGPDLLGYTF.

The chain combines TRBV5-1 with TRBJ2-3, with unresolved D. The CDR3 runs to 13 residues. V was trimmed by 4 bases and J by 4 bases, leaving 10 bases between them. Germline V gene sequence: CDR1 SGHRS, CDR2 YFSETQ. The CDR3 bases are TGCGCCAGCAGCGCAGGATCGGCAGATACGCAGTATTTT. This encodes CASSAGSADTQYF. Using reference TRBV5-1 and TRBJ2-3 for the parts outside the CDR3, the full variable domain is KAGVTQTPRYLIKTRGQQVTLSCSPISGHRSVSWYQQTPGQGLQFLFEYFSETQRNKGNFPGRFSGRQFSNSRSEMNVSTLELGDSALYLCASSAGSADTQYFGPGTRLTVL.

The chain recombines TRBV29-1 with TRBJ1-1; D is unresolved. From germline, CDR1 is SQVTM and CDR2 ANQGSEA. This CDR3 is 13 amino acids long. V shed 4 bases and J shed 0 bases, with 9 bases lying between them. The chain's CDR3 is CSVGRRLNTEAFF. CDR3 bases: TGCAGCGTTGGCCGCAGGCTGAACACTGAAGCTTTCTTT.

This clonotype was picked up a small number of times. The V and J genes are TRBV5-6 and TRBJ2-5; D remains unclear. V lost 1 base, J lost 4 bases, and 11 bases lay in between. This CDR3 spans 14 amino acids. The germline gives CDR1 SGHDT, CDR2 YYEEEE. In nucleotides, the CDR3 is TGTGCCAGCAGCTTGTACCAAAATCGAGAGACCCAGTACTTC. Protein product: CASSLYQNRETQYF.

The DNA of the CDR3 is TGTGCCAGCAGCTTAGATTCCCTATCACAGGGAACGCAGTATTTT. Translating gives CASSLDSLSQGTQYF. The rearrangement joins TRBV7-2 to TRBJ2-3; D perhaps matches TRBD1 (6 bases). Trimming left V 1 base short and J 9 bases short, with 17 bases between. Germline V gene lookup returns CDR1 SGHTA and CDR2 FQGNSA. The CDR3 spans 15 residues.